These 12 T cell receptor beta chains were sequenced from one sample in a study of OX40 agonist ivuxolimab in advanced cancers. Some clones are missing from TCRdb's copy, which holds only in-frame ones; the method was immunoSEQ multiplex PCR. The sample holds 70,000 to 100,000 clones, about 87% seen once. This material consisted of CD4+ or CD8+ T cells sorted from blood, taken in a trial of the OX40 agonist ivuxolimab. These receptors were obtained from an adult with an advanced solid tumor such as melanoma, head and neck, liver or kidney cancer.

V and J are TRBV2 and TRBJ1-2; TRBD1 is a possible D gene (6 bases). Germline lookup yields CDR1 SNHLY and CDR2 FYNNEI. V was trimmed by 6 bases and J by 4 bases, leaving 12 bases between them. The CDR3 has 13 residues. CDR3 protein: CASRAGDGYGYTF. The CDR3 nucleotides read TGTGCCAGCAGAGCAGGGGACGGCTATGGCTACACCTTC.

The rearrangement links TRBV11-2 to TRBJ2-1; 7 bases are a match to TRBD2. Germline CDR1 reads SGHAT; CDR2 reads FQNNGV. This CDR3 region has 13 residues. V shed 5 bases, J shed 5 bases, and the junction held 3 bases outside the gene matches. The CDR3 nucleotides read TGTGCCAGCAGCCAGGCGGGGGACAATGAGCAGTTCTTC. It specifies CASSQAGDNEQFF.

The rearrangement uses TRBV13 and TRBJ2-1; possible D gene TRBD2, 6 bases. The CDR3 is made up of 17 amino acids. Germline CDR1 is PRHDT and CDR2 is FYEKMQ (reference sequence). Trimming stripped 5 bases from V and 0 bases from J, with 17 bases between. The CDR3 loop is CASSAWGGGISYNEQFF. The CDR3 nucleotides are TGTGCCAGCAGCGCCTGGGGCGGCGGGATCTCCTACAATGAGCAGTTCTTC.

The table lists this clone with a count of one. This sequence joins TRBV5-6 and TRBJ2-3; 7 bases match TRBD1. Germline lookup yields CDR1 SGHDT and CDR2 YYEEEE. J gave up 3 bases and V 0 bases, and 7 bases lay outside the gene matches. The CDR3 has 16 amino acids. Written as DNA, the CDR3 is TGTGCCAGCAGCTTGGTTGACAGGGTTTTTACAGATACGCAGTATTTT. Protein product: CASSLVDRVFTDTQYF.

This clone is a singleton in its sample. This rearrangement joins TRBV15 to TRBJ2-3; TRBD2 might be the D (6 bases). The CDR3 totals 16 residues. The V gene lost 0 bases and the J gene lost 0 bases, with 10 bases spanning the gap. Germline loops: CDR1 LNHNV, CDR2 YYDKDF (reference sequence). The CDR3 bases are TGTGCCACCAGCAGAGATGGGGGGATTAGCACAGATACGCAGTATTTT. Translating it yields CATSRDGGISTDTQYF.

V gene TRBV6-6 combines with J gene TRBJ1-2; a possible D gene is TRBD1 (6 bases). V gave up 1 base and J gave up 3 bases, with 12 bases separating them. The CDR3 runs to 15 residues. Germline V CDR1 and CDR2: MNHNY, SVGAGI (reference sequence). This chain's CDR3 is CASSYLGTQDYGYTF. The DNA for the CDR3 is TGTGCCAGCAGTTACTTAGGGACACAAGACTATGGCTACACCTTC.

The rearrangement joins TRBV14 to TRBJ2-3; D remains ambiguous. Germline CDR1 SGHDN, CDR2 FVKESK. CDR3 length: 13 residues. V was pared by 2 bases and J by 4 bases, with 7 bases between. The CDR3 region is CASSQTAADTQYF. In DNA, the CDR3 is TGTGCCAGCAGCCAAACTGCGGCAGATACGCAGTATTTT. Supplemented by reference TRBV14 and TRBJ2-3, the full variable domain reads EAGVTQFPSHSVIEKGQTVTLRCDPISGHDNLYWYRRVMGKEIKFLLHFVKESKQDESGMPNNRFLAERTGGTYSTLKVQPAELEDSGVYFCASSQTAADTQYFGPGTRLTVL.

V and J are TRBV19 and TRBJ2-1; the match to TRBD2 covers 8 bases. The CDR3 is made up of 14 amino acids. Looked up from germline, CDR1 is LNHDA and CDR2 is SQIVND (reference sequence). The V and J ends lost 7 bases and 4 bases, in that order; junction bases with no gene match: 6. DNA of the CDR3: TGTGCCAGTAAGTCAGCGGGAGAATACAATGAGCAGTTCTTC. This codes for CASKSAGEYNEQFF.

The J gene is TRBJ1-2, the V gene TRBV18; D unresolved. Germline CDR1 and CDR2: KGHSH and LQKENI. The CDR3 runs to 15 residues. V was clipped by 2 bases and J by 8 bases, with 18 bases between them. This CDR3 reads CASSPRIAASGGYTF. DNA of the CDR3: TGTGCCAGCTCACCAAGAATAGCAGCATCGGGAGGCTACACCTTC.

This chain uses TRBV4-1 with TRBJ2-1; 12 bases are shared with TRBD2. V shed 3 bases and J 5 bases; nucleotides not matched to a gene: 8. CDR1 and CDR2 (germline): MGHRA, YSYEKL. This CDR3 has 17 amino acids. Written as DNA, the CDR3 is TGCGCCAGCAGCCACCCTAGCGGGAGGGGAACTAACAATGAGCAGTTCTTC. It yields the protein CASSHPSGRGTNNEQFF.

The chain is built from TRBV5-1 and TRBJ2-1, with 11 positions matching TRBD2. There are 14 residues in the CDR3. Germline trimming cut 3 bases from V and 4 bases from J; bases unmatched to any gene: 0. Looked up from germline, CDR1 is SGHRS and CDR2 is YFSETQ. The CDR3 bases are TGCGCCAGCAGCTCTAGCGGGAGGTACAATGAGCAGTTCTTC. Its translation is CASSSSGRYNEQFF.

The chain has TRBV4-1 and TRBJ1-5; D perhaps matches TRBD1 (6 bases). The V and J ends lost 4 bases and 5 bases respectively, with 24 bases between them. The V gene's germline CDR1 is MGHRA and CDR2 YSYEKL. The CDR3 contains 18 residues. CDR3 nucleotide sequence: TGCGCCAGCAGCCCGAGATCCCTCACAGGGACGAGGGATCAGCCCCAGCATTTT. It specifies CASSPRSLTGTRDQPQHF.